This TCR beta chain was identified in a study of T cells after yellow fever vaccination (dated by TCRdb to about 2019). Context from the whole study: The SMART-Seq v4 Ultra Low Input RNA kit was used to prepare libraries from fractions with low cell numbers. To follow T-cell clones before and after both primary and booster YFV17D yellow fever vaccination, bulk TCR alpha and beta repertoires underwent longitudinal sequencing. Two healthy male donors, one aged 18 to 30 and one aged 30 to 40 years, were included in the cohort. Blood samples were taken at several timepoints before and after primary and secondary immunization, and bulk PBMC replicates and cell subsets were isolated.

Of note for this clonotype: This clone's antigen is unknown. Qualities for individual bases were not recorded, and no much larger clone is one base off.

Synthesis of TCR cDNA relied on 5'RACE template switching, a step that introduced a universal primer site along with unique molecular identifiers. Priming of cDNA synthesis was performed from both the TCR alpha and TCR beta constant segments. Library amplification involved two PCR steps, and the second step added sample barcodes and sequencing adapters. Sequencing of libraries was performed on Illumina HiSeq 2500 (2x100 bp) or NovaSeq (2x150 bp). Turning to the authors' computational methods: Reads were demultiplexed and collapsed into UMI consensus sequences with MIGEC, and V(D)J alignment was performed with MiXCR. Clonotypes responding to the vaccine were identified with edgeR on replicate PBMC samples, with the criteria of FDR below 0.01 and a log2 fold change above 5 up to day 15. CD4 or CD8 identity was assigned to each bulk clonotype according to whether the clonotype was present at higher abundance in the sequenced CD4 repertoire or the sequenced CD8 repertoire. The public reads were reprocessed in TCRdb via fastp at Q25 and MiXCR, keeping in-frame beta chains. Each record represents a unique CDR3 protein, reported with the most common genes and DNA among its rows. These V and J calls rely on TCRdb rather than the paper's analysis. Present in this sample are some 320,000 distinct CDR3 sequences, 8.7% of which were seen just once. The top ten hold about a sixth of the sample.

Including the terminal cysteine and phenylalanine, the CDR3 comprises 15 residues. Of all the DNA, just the CDR3 is kept, 45 bases in frame from base 1. CDR1 and CDR2, looked up from the germline V gene (reference sequence), are SEHNR and FQNEAQ. Trimming removed 3 bases from V and 1 base from J, leaving 12 bases between the germline ends. The treatment or condition label on this specimen signifies: live attenuated yellow fever vaccine strain. At every blood-draw timepoint, two biological replicates of bulk PBMCs were collected. A standard Ficoll-Paque protocol was used to isolate PBMCs from peripheral blood. TriZol was used to extract RNA from bulk PBMCs, from CD4 and CD8 fractions, and from dextramer-positive and dextramer-negative fractions. The research as a whole found: Computational filtering was needed because FACS-sorted repertoires could contain abundant contaminating clonotypes from the bulk population. The study included only a couple of donors, which limits how far the findings can be generalized. Most clones expanded after primary vaccination (around 96% of CD4 and 88% of CD8) were re-detected after the booster, suggesting that broad memory maintenance occurred. A small share of clonotypes was detected in both CD4 and CD8 compartments, with the overlap likely arising from convergent recombination. Compared with the primary T-cell response, the secondary T-cell response was faster but weaker, reaching its peak on day 5 rather than on day 15.

Material: PBMCs, obtained on the day of the first yellow fever vaccination. This sequence originates from a man younger than 35 who received the YFV17D yellow fever vaccine. This chain is built from TRBV7-9 and TRBJ1-2; TRBD1 could be the D gene, as 6 bases match. This receptor has the CDR3 CASSFSDSVNYGYTF. In nucleotides, the sequence is TGTGCCAGCAGCTTCTCGGACAGTGTTAACTATGGCTACACCTTC.